This record covers a single T cell receptor beta chain. Sequencing was performed with immunoSEQ multiplex PCR; in TCRdb, only in-frame clones are kept and a portion is missing. This table has about 190,000 clones, around 90% appearing once. J was trimmed by 3 bases and V by 5 bases; bases with no gene match: 10. Germline-derived CDR1 and CDR2 are SGHVS and FQNEAQ. The CDR3 has 17 residues. This specimen comes from a study of blood T cell repertoires in COVID-19. The sample comprised peripheral blood. This TCR was recovered from a man aged 50-59 years with acute or convalescent COVID-19. This chain links TRBV7-8 with TRBJ1-6; TRBD1 aligns across 7 bases. CDR3: CASSRTRTGDYNSPLHF. CDR3 bases: TGTGCCAGCAGCAGGACGCGGACAGGAGACTATAATTCACCCCTCCACTTT.